This T cell receptor (beta chain) derives from a study of T cells in localized non-small cell lung cancer. V gave up 3 bases and J gave up 3 bases; unmatched junction bases: 11. Per the germline V gene, CDR1 is SGHNT and CDR2 is YYREEE (reference sequence). The CDR3 contains 16 residues. Findings and caveats of the study: Only one tumor region was sequenced, so heterogeneity remains possible.

Turning to this clone: The antigen remains unidentified.

Repertoires were generated with immunoSEQ multiplex PCR, while TCRdb's copy carries only in-frame clones and drops some. This sample has approximately 40,000 clones, with more than 75% found just once. J is TRBJ1-2 and V is TRBV5-4, with TRBD1 identical over 7 bases. The receptor was isolated from a man aged 18-55 years with stage I lung adenocarcinoma. This sample comprised peripheral blood, obtained before any cancer treatment. The CDR3 region has the DNA TGTGCCAGCAGCTCACGGCCCAACACAGGGGACTATGGCTACACCTTC. Translated, it gives CASSSRPNTGDYGYTF.